The 28 T cell receptor beta chains listed next were all sequenced from one sample in a study of graft-versus-host responses after intestinal transplantation. These receptors' targets are unknown. Only in-frame clones appear in the TCRdb table, and some are missing; sequencing was by immunoSEQ multiplex PCR. The sample shows 95,000 to 110,000 clones, 87% of them seen only once. The sequencing used unstimulated CD4+ T cells sorted from spleen or lymph node cells, collected before transplant. These receptors came from a human donor who was the organ donor for an intestinal transplant.

The chain uses TRBV4-2 and TRBJ2-1, with TRBD2 as a possible D gene (5 bases). Looked up from germline, CDR1 is LGHNA and CDR2 is YNFKEQ. Trimming shortened V by 1 base and J by 3 bases, and 13 bases separated the two germline ends. The CDR3 is made up of 16 amino acids. The CDR3 is CASSQGAHGDYNEQFF. The CDR3 DNA is TGTGCCAGCAGCCAAGGAGCTCACGGGGACTACAATGAGCAGTTCTTC.

The rearrangement uses TRBV19 and TRBJ1-5; tentative D call: TRBD1 (6 bases). From germline, CDR1 is LNHDA and CDR2 SQIVND (reference sequence). V lost 6 bases and J 7 bases, leaving 10 bases between the germline ends. The CDR3 covers 12 residues. The CDR3 spells CASRQGGQPQHF. CDR3 nucleotides: TGTGCCAGTAGGCAAGGGGGACAGCCCCAGCATTTT.

As DNA, the CDR3 is TGTGCCAGCAGTCCCGGGTCGTCACATGAAAAACTGTTTTTT. As protein: CASSPGSSHEKLFF. This chain joins TRBV2 and TRBJ1-4; D not certain. V lost 5 bases, J lost 6 bases, and 13 bases lay in between. Germline CDR1 is SNHLY and CDR2 is FYNNEI. The CDR3 loop spans 14 amino acids. Full variable domain (missing parts from reference TRBV2 and TRBJ1-4): EPEVTQTPSHQVTQMGQEVILRCVPISNHLYFYWYRQILGQKVEFLVSFYNNEISEKSEIFDDQFSVERPDGSNFTLKIRSTKLEDSAMYFCASSPGSSHEKLFFGSGTQLSVL.

This clone was counted once. The chain combines TRBV28 with TRBJ1-1; D unresolved. The germline CDR1 and CDR2 sequences are MDHEN and SYDVKM. Trimming removed 3 bases from V and 1 base from J, with 15 bases in between. This CDR3 contains 16 residues. CDR3: CASSLRIATKNTEAFF. Written as DNA, the CDR3 is TGTGCCAGCAGTTTGAGGATCGCGACTAAGAACACTGAAGCTTTCTTT.

This clone was picked up one time. The genes are TRBV7-6 and TRBJ1-3; no clear D. CDR3 length: 17 residues. Germline CDR1 SGHVS, CDR2 FNYEAQ. Trimming cost V 5 bases and J 0 bases, with 17 bases left between them. CDR3 loop: CASSRGNGRLSGNTIYF. CDR3 nucleotides: TGTGCCAGCAGCCGTGGGAACGGACGTCTCTCTGGAAACACCATATATTTT.

The V gene is TRBV6-1, the J gene TRBJ2-7, with D maybe TRBD1 (6 bases). Germline V gene sequence: CDR1 MNHNS, CDR2 SASEGT. V was trimmed by 6 bases and J by 3 bases, leaving 18 bases between them. The CDR3 runs 15 residues. In nucleotides, the CDR3 is TGTGCCAGCAGCCGCCAGGGGTATCCCCTCTACGAGCAGTACTTC. Translating gives CASSRQGYPLYEQYF.

The chain carries TRBV28 and TRBJ2-5; D unclear. V was pared by 5 bases and J by 5 bases, with 6 bases between. The CDR3 totals 11 residues. Per germline, CDR1 MDHEN and CDR2 SYDVKM. CDR3 sequence (DNA): TGTGCCAGCAGTATCAGGGAGACCCAGTACTTC. This translates into CASSIRETQYF.

This clone was seen only once. The genes are TRBV6-1 and TRBJ1-4; 7 positions match TRBD1. V shed 6 bases, J shed 1 base, and the junction held 2 bases outside the gene matches. Per germline, CDR1 MNHNS and CDR2 SASEGT. The length of the CDR3 is 14 residues. The CDR3 loop is CASSSGGTNEKLFF. The CDR3 DNA sequence: TGTGCCAGCAGCTCAGGGGGAACTAATGAAAAACTGTTTTTT.

This clone was recorded once. The V and J genes are TRBV6-5 and TRBJ1-2; TRBD1 might be the D (6 bases). Trimming shortened V by 7 bases and J by 0 bases, and 15 bases separated the two germline ends. The germline CDR1 and CDR2 sequences are MNHEY and SVGAGI. This CDR3 is 15 amino acids long. CDR3 sequence (DNA): TGTGCCAGCAAGGACAGAGGAAGGACTAACTATGGCTACACCTTC. Translated, it gives CASKDRGRTNYGYTF.

This clone turned up a few times. The chain has TRBV9 and TRBJ1-2; weak D call: TRBD1 (5 bases). V lost 0 bases and J 3 bases, leaving 9 bases between the germline ends. This CDR3 contains 14 residues. Germline values: CDR1 SGDLS, CDR2 YYNGEE. CDR3 bases: TGTGCCAGCAGCGTAGGTGGGGGGGACTATGGCTACACCTTC. Protein product: CASSVGGGDYGYTF. The whole variable domain, filled in from reference TRBV9 and TRBJ1-2, reads DSGVTQTPKHLITATGQRVTLRCSPRSGDLSVYWYQQSLDQGLQFLIQYYNGEERAKGNILERFSAQQFPDLHSELNLSSLELGDSALYFCASSVGGGDYGYTFGSGTRLTVV.

This chain links TRBV6-1 with TRBJ2-2, with D possibly being TRBD1 (6 bases). V shed 5 bases and J shed 5 bases, with 12 bases lying between them. Germline-derived CDR1 and CDR2 are MNHNS and SASEGT. The CDR3 length is 14 residues. The CDR3 spells CASSRDIHTGELFF. CDR3 coding DNA: TGTGCCAGCAGTCGGGACATTCATACCGGGGAGCTGTTTTTT.

The V call is TRBV6-4, the J call TRBJ2-3; D ambiguous. Germline loops: CDR1 MRHNA, CDR2 SNTAGT. V dropped 5 bases and J dropped 4 bases, with 16 bases sitting between them. The CDR3 spans 15 residues. This chain's CDR3 is CASSSAVAPADTQYF. As DNA, the CDR3 is TGTGCCAGCAGTTCAGCAGTCGCTCCGGCAGATACGCAGTATTTT.

The rearrangement joins TRBV7-9 to TRBJ1-1; 9 bases are a match to TRBD1. CDR1 and CDR2 from the germline V gene are SEHNR and FQNEAQ (reference sequence). V shed 4 bases, J shed 6 bases, and the junction held 9 bases outside the gene matches. This CDR3 comprises 15 residues. The DNA for the CDR3 is TGTGCCAGCAGCTCTCGACAGGGGGAACCTTCTGAAGCTTTCTTT. It specifies CASSSRQGEPSEAFF.

This sequence joins TRBV11-2 and TRBJ2-7; D gene ambiguous. V lost 2 bases to trimming and J lost 1 base, with 9 bases between them. The germline gives CDR1 SGHAT, CDR2 FQNNGV. The CDR3 covers 14 residues. This chain's CDR3 is CASSLLVSSYEQYF. The CDR3 DNA is TGTGCCAGCAGCTTATTGGTGTCGTCCTACGAGCAGTACTTC.

This chain uses TRBV9 with TRBJ2-5; D is ambiguous. The germline CDR1 and CDR2 sequences are SGDLS and YYNGEE. The CDR3 runs 17 residues. Trimming took 0 bases from V and 2 from J, leaving 17 bases between them. In DNA form, the CDR3 reads TGTGCCAGCAGCGTAGGTTTAGCACGCCGCACACAAGAGACCCAGTACTTC. It encodes CASSVGLARRTQETQYF.

This clone was seen once. Other DNA sequences from this sample encode an identical CDR3 as well. The CDR3 reads CASSLASGREKLFF. CDR3 DNA sequence: TGTGCCAGCAGCTTGGCGTCAGGACGGGAAAAACTGTTTTTT. This chain uses TRBV7-2 with TRBJ1-4; D gene unclear. The germline V gene encodes CDR1 SGHTA and CDR2 FQGNSA. The CDR3 spans 14 residues. Trimming removed 3 bases at V and 8 bases at J, with 13 bases between.

V gene TRBV18 combines with J gene TRBJ2-7; 10 bases line up with TRBD1. After removal of 6 bases from V and 5 bases from J, the junction contained 4 bases not matched to a gene. Per germline, CDR1 KGHSH and CDR2 LQKENI. This CDR3 comprises 13 residues. The CDR3 is CASSRTGGNEQYF. The CDR3 nucleotides are TGTGCCAGCTCCAGGACAGGGGGGAACGAGCAGTACTTC.

The chain has TRBV11-2 and TRBJ2-3, with 7 bases that match TRBD2. The CDR3 sequence is 16 residues long. Germline CDR1 SGHAT, CDR2 FQNNGV. The V and J ends lost 1 base and 6 bases, in that order; junction bases with no gene match: 10. CDR3 nucleotide sequence: TGTGCCAGCAGCTTAGGGCTAGCGGTGAAGGGGGATACGCAGTATTTT. It translates to CASSLGLAVKGDTQYF.

V and J are TRBV27 and TRBJ1-2; D remains ambiguous. Germline V gene sequence: CDR1 MNHEY, CDR2 SMNVEV (reference sequence). The V end was cut by 5 bases, the J end by 5 bases, with 18 bases between. The CDR3 has 15 residues. The CDR3 DNA reads TGTGCCAGCAGTATAAACCCCAGAGGACCTTATGGCTACACCTTC. Residues: CASSINPRGPYGYTF.

The rearrangement uses TRBV19 and TRBJ2-5; 10 nucleotides agree with TRBD1. V dropped 3 bases and J dropped 2; count of bases not matched to a gene: 0. The CDR3 length is 14 residues. Germline lookup yields CDR1 LNHDA and CDR2 SQIVND (reference sequence). The CDR3 protein is CASSMDRGQETQYF. CDR3 DNA sequence: TGTGCCAGTAGTATGGACAGGGGGCAAGAGACCCAGTACTTC.

To note about this clone: A junction boundary mismatches the germline segment, possibly from a read error. The chain carries TRBV7-7 and TRBJ1-5; no firm D call. Looked up from germline, CDR1 is SSHAT and CDR2 is FNYEAQ (reference sequence). The CDR3 contains 13 residues. The CDR3 DNA reads as TGTGCTAGCAGCTTAGCTCCGGATCAGCCCCAGCATTTT. Its translation: CASSLAPDQPQHF. Looking up the rest from reference TRBV7-7 and TRBJ1-5 gives the full variable domain: GAGVSQSPRYKVTKRGQDVTLRCDPISSHATLYWYQQALGQGPEFLTYFNYEAQPDKSGLPSDRFSAERPEGSISTLTIQRTEQRDSAMYRCASSLAPDQPQHFGDGTRLSIL.

This clone came up once. At one of its ends the junction is not consistent with the germline gene, which may arise from a read error. The chain carries TRBV5-4 and TRBJ2-1, with 8 bases identical to TRBD2. The germline CDR1 and CDR2 sequences are SGHNT and YYREEE (reference sequence). The CDR3 contains 18 residues. The CDR3 loop is CASTLGGSGIGSYNEQFF. The CDR3 DNA follows: TGTGCCAGCACCTTGGGTGGTAGCGGGATCGGCTCCTACAATGAGCAGTTCTTC.

This chain connects TRBV11-2 to TRBJ2-7, with 8 positions matching TRBD2. This CDR3 has 15 residues. Looked up from germline, CDR1 is SGHAT and CDR2 is FQNNGV. The V segment lost 1 base and the J segment 4 bases; nucleotides outside the gene matches: 6. The CDR3 bases are TGTGCCAGCAGCTTAGGGCGGGGGGACTTATACGAGCAGTACTTC. It yields the protein CASSLGRGDLYEQYF.

The V gene is TRBV7-2, the J gene TRBJ1-1, with D possibly being TRBD1 (5 bases). The germline gives CDR1 SGHTA, CDR2 FQGNSA. V was shortened by 2 bases and J by 4 bases, with 11 bases between the two germline ends. This CDR3 is 14 amino acids long. Here the CDR3 DNA reads TGTGCCAGCAGCTTAACTATGGGGGGCACTGAAGCTTTCTTT. This gives the protein CASSLTMGGTEAFF. The complete variable domain, with remaining parts taken from reference TRBV7-2 and TRBJ1-1, reads GAGVSQSPSNKVTEKGKDVELRCDPISGHTALYWYRQSLGQGLEFLIYFQGNSAPDKSGLPSDRFSAERTGGSVSTLTIQRTQQEDSAVYLCASSLTMGGTEAFFGQGTRLTVV.

The rearrangement links TRBV7-9 to TRBJ1-1; possible D gene TRBD1, 5 bases. The CDR3 totals 15 residues. Trimming stripped 8 bases from V and 0 bases from J, with 16 bases between. CDR1 is SEHNR and CDR2 is FQNEAQ in the germline V gene (reference sequence). The CDR3 nucleotides are TGTGCCAGCCAGGACACGGACATTCTGAACACTGAAGCTTTCTTT. It specifies CASQDTDILNTEAFF.

This chain connects TRBV7-2 to TRBJ1-2, with D perhaps TRBD1 (6 bases). The CDR3 has 15 amino acids. Trimming left V 1 base short and J 8 bases short, with 17 bases between. CDR1 and CDR2 (germline): SGHTA, FQGNSA. In nucleotides, the CDR3 is TGTGCCAGCAGCTTAGTTATGGACAGTACATCAGGCTACACCTTC. Translating it yields CASSLVMDSTSGYTF. Supplemented by reference TRBV7-2 and TRBJ1-2, the full variable domain reads GAGVSQSPSNKVTEKGKDVELRCDPISGHTALYWYRQSLGQGLEFLIYFQGNSAPDKSGLPSDRFSAERTGGSVSTLTIQRTQQEDSAVYLCASSLVMDSTSGYTFGSGTRLTVV.

The rearrangement uses TRBV11-2 and TRBJ2-1; 9 bases map to TRBD1. The germline V gene encodes CDR1 SGHAT and CDR2 FQNNGV. The J segment lost 2 bases and the V segment lost 5 bases, leaving 1 base of the junction unmatched. The CDR3 consists of 14 residues. The CDR3 loop is CASSGDRAYNEQFF. DNA of the CDR3: TGTGCCAGCAGCGGGGACAGGGCCTACAATGAGCAGTTCTTC.

As DNA, the CDR3 is TGTGCCAGCTCACGGACAGGGGGGACCGGGGAGCTGTTTTTT. It specifies CASSRTGGTGELFF. V and J are TRBV18 and TRBJ2-2; 10 bases agree with TRBD1. CDR1 is KGHSH, CDR2 LQKENI, per germline. Trimming at V came to 4 bases and at J to 5 bases, leaving 1 base not matched to a gene. The CDR3 is made up of 14 amino acids.